This TCR beta chain was identified in a study of OX40 agonist ivuxolimab in advanced cancers. Findings and caveats of the study: Expanded peripheral T cells had an undetermined antigen specificity.

The CDR3 length is 14 residues. Germline V lookup: CDR1 SGHNT, CDR2 YYREEE (reference sequence). The V end lost 0 bases, the J end lost 6 bases, and 9 bases lay between the germline ends. Sequenced by immunoSEQ multiplex PCR; TCRdb stores in-frame clones only, minus some. The table shows tens of thousands of clones, with roughly 94% occurring only once. As concerns this clone: As yet, its antigen is unknown.

The chain joins TRBV5-4 to TRBJ2-2; D possibly corresponds to TRBD1 (5 bases). The receptor's source is an adult with an advanced solid tumor such as melanoma, head and neck, liver or kidney cancer. This specimen was CD4+ or CD8+ T cells sorted from blood, taken in a trial of the OX40 agonist ivuxolimab. The CDR3 nucleotides are TGTGCCAGCAGCTTGGATCAGGGTTCCGGGGAGCTGTTTTTT. This gives the protein CASSLDQGSGELFF.